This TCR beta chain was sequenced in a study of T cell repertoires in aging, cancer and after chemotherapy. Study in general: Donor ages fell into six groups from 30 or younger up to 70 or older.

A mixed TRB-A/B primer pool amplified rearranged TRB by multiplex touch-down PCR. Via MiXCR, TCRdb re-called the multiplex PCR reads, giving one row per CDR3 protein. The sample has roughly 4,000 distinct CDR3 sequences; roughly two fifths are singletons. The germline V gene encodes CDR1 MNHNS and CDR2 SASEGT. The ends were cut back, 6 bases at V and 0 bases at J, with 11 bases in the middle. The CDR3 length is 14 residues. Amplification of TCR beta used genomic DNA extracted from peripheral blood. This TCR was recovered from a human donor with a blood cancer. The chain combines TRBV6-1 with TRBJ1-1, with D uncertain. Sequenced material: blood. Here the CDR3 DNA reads TGTGCCAGCAGCCTCTCGGATCTGAACACTGAAGCTTTCTTT. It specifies CASSLSDLNTEAFF.